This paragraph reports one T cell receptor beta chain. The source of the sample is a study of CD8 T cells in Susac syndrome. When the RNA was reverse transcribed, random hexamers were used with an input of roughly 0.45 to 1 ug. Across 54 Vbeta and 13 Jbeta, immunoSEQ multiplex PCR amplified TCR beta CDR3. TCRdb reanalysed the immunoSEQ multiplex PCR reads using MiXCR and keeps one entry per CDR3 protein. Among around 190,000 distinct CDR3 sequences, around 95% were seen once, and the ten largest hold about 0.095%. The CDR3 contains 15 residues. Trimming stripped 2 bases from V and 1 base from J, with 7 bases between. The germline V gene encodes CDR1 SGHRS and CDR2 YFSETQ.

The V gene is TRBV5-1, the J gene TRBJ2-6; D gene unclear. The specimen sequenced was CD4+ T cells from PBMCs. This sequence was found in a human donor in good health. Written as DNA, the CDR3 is TGCGCCAGCAGCTTCGACGTTTCTGGGGCCAACGTCCTGACTTTC. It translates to CASSFDVSGANVLTF.